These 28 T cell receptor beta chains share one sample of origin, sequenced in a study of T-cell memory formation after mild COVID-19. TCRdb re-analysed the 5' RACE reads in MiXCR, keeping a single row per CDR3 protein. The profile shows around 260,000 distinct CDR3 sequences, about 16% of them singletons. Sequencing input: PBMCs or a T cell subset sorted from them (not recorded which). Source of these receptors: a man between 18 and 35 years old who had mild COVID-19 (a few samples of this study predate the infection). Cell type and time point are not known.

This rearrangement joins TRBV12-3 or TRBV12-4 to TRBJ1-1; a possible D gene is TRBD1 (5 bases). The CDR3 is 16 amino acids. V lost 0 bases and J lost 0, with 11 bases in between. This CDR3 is CASSLAGGILNTEAFF. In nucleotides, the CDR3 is TGTGCCAGCAGTTTAGCGGGGGGGATTTTGAACACTGAAGCTTTCTTT.

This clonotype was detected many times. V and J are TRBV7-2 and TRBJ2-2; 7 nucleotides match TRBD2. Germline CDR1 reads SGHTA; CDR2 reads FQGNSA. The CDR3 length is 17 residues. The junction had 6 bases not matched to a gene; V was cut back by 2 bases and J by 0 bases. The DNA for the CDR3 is TGTGCCAGCAGCTTATGGGCGGGGGTTCCGAACACCGGGGAGCTGTTTTTT. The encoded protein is CASSLWAGVPNTGELFF. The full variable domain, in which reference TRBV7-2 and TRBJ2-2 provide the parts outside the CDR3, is GAGVSQSPSNKVTEKGKDVELRCDPISGHTALYWYRQSLGQGLEFLIYFQGNSAPDKSGLPSDRFSAERTGGSVSTLTIQRTQQEDSAVYLCASSLWAGVPNTGELFFGEGSRLTVL.

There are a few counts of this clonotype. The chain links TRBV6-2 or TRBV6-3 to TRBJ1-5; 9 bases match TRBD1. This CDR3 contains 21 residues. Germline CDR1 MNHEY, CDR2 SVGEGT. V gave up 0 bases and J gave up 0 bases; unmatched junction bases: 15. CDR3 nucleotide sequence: TGTGCCAGCAGTTACTCGACCTCTCCGGGACAGGGTAGTAATAGCAATCAGCCCCAGCATTTT. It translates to CASSYSTSPGQGSNSNQPQHF.

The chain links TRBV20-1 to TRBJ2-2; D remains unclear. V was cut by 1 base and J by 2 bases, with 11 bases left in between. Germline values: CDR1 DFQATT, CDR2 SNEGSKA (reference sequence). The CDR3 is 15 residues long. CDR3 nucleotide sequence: TGCAGTGCTAGAGTGGCTAGTATCAACACCGGGGAGCTGTTTTTT. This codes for CSARVASINTGELFF.

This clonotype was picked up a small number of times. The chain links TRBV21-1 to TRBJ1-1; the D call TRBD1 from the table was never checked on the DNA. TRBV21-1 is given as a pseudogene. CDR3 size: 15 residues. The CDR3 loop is CASSKGGGKNTEAFF. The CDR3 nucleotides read TGTGCCAGCAGCAAAGGAGGGGGGAAGAACACTGAAGCTTTCTTT.

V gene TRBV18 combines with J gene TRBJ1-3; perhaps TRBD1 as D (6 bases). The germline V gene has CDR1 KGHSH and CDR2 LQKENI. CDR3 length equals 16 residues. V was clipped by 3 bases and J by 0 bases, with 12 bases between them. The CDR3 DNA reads TGTGCCAGCTCACCCACGACGACAGGCTCTGGAAACACCATATATTTT. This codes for CASSPTTTGSGNTIYF.

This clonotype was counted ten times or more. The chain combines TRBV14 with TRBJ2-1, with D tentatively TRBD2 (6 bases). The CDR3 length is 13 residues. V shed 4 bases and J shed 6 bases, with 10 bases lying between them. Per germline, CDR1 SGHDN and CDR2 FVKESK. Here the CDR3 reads CASSLSGPNEQFF. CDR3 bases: TGTGCCAGCAGCCTTAGCGGTCCCAATGAGCAGTTCTTC.

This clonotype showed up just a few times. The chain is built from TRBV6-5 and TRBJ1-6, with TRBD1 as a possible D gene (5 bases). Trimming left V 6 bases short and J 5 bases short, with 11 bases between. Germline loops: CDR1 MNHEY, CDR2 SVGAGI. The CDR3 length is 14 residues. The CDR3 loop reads CASRSGGNNSPLHF. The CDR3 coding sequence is TGTGCCAGCAGGTCTGGGGGAAATAATTCACCCCTCCACTTT.

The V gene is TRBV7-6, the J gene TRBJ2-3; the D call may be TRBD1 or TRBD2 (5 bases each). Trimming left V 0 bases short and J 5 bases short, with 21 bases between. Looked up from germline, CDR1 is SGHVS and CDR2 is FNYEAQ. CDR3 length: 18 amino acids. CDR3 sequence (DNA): TGTGCCAGCAGCTTAGCGCACAGCCTACGACCGAGGGGAGATACGCAGTATTTT. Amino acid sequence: CASSLAHSLRPRGDTQYF.

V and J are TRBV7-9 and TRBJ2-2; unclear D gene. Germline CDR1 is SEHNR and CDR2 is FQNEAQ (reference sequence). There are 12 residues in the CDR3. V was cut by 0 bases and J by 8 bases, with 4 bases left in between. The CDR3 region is CASSLAEGELFF. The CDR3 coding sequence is TGTGCCAGCAGCTTAGCGGAAGGGGAGCTGTTTTTT.

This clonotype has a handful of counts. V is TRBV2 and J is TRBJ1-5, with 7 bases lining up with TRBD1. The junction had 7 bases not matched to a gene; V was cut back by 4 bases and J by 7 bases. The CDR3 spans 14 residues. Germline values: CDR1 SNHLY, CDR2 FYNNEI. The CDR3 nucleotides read TGTGCCAGCAGTGGGTCAGGGGGGTACCAGCCCCAGCATTTT. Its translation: CASSGSGGYQPQHF.

CDR3: CSVETGVGTEAFF. As DNA, the CDR3 is TGCAGCGTAGAAACAGGGGTTGGGACTGAAGCTTTCTTT. The chain uses TRBV29-1 and TRBJ1-1, with 7 bases fitting TRBD1. The CDR3 is 13 residues long. Looked up from germline, CDR1 is SQVTM and CDR2 is ANQGSEA. After removal of 6 bases from V and 5 bases from J, the junction contained 9 bases not matched to a gene.

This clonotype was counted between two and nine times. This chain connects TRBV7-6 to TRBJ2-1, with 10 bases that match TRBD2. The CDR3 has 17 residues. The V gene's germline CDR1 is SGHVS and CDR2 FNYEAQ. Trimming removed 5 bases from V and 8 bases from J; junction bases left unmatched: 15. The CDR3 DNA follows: TGTGCCAGCAGCCGTAGCGGGGGGCCTCCCTCGATGGATGAGCAGTTCTTC. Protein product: CASSRSGGPPSMDEQFF.

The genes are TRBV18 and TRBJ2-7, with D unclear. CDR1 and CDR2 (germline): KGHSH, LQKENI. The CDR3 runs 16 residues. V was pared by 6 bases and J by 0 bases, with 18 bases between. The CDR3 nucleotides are TGTGCCAGCTCTCCCTGGGTATGGGGTTCCTCCTACGAGCAGTACTTC. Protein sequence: CASSPWVWGSSYEQYF.

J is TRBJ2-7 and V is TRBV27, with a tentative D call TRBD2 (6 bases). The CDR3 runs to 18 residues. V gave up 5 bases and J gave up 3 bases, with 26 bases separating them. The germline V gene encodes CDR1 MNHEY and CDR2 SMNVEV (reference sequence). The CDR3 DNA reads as TGTGCCAGCAGTGCCCTTACTTCCCGGCCAGGGACTGTCTACGAGCAGTACTTC. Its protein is CASSALTSRPGTVYEQYF.

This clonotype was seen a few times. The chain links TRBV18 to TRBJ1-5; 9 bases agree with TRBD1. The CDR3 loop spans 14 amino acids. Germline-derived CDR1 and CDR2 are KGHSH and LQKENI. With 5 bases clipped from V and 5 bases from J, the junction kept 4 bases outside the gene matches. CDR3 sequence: CASSGQGRDQPQHF. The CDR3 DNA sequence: TGTGCCAGCTCAGGACAGGGGAGGGATCAGCCCCAGCATTTT.

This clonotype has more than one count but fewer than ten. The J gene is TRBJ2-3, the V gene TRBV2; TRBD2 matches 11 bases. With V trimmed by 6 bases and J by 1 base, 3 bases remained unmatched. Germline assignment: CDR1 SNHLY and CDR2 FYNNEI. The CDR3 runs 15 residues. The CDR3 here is CASRPGLAGTDTQYF. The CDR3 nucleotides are TGTGCCAGCAGGCCGGGACTAGCGGGCACAGATACGCAGTATTTT.

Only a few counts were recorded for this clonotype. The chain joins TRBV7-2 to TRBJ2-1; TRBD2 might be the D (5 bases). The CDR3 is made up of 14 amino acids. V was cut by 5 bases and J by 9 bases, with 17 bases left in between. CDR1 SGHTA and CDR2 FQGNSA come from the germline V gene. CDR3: CASSPDGVRGEQFF. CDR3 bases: TGTGCCAGCAGCCCAGACGGGGTACGAGGTGAGCAGTTCTTC. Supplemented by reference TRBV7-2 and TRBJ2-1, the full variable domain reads GAGVSQSPSNKVTEKGKDVELRCDPISGHTALYWYRQSLGQGLEFLIYFQGNSAPDKSGLPSDRFSAERTGGSVSTLTIQRTQQEDSAVYLCASSPDGVRGEQFFGPGTRLTVL.

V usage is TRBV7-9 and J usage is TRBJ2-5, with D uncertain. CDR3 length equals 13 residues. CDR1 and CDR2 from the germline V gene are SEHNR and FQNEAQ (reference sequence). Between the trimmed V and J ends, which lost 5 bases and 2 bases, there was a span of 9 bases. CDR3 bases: TGTGCCAGCAGCGGGGTCGAACAAGAGACCCAGTACTTC. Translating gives CASSGVEQETQYF.

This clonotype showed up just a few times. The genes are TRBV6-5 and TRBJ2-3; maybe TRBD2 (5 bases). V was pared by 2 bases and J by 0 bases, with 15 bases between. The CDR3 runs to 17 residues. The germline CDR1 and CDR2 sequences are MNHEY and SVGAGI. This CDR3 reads CASSYTRRGASTDTQYF. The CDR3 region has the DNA TGTGCCAGCAGTTACACAAGACGGGGTGCTAGCACAGATACGCAGTATTTT.

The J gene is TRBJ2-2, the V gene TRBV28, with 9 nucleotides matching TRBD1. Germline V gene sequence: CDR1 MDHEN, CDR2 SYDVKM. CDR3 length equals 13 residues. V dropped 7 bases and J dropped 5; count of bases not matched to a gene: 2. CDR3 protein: CASKQGATGELFF. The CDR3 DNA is TGTGCCAGCAAACAGGGGGCTACCGGGGAGCTGTTTTTT.

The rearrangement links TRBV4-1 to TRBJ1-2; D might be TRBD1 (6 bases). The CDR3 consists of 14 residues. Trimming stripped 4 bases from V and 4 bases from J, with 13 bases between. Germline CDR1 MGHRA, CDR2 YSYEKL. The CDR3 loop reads CASSPTGTFYGYTF. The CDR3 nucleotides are TGCGCCAGCAGCCCCACCGGGACATTCTATGGCTACACCTTC.

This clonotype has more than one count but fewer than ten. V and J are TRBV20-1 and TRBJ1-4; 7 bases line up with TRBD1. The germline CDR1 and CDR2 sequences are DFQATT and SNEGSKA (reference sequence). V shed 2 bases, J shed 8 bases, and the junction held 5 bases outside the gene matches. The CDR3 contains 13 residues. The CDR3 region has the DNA TGCAGTGCTAGACAGGGGGTGAAAGAAAAACTGTTTTTT. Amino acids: CSARQGVKEKLFF.

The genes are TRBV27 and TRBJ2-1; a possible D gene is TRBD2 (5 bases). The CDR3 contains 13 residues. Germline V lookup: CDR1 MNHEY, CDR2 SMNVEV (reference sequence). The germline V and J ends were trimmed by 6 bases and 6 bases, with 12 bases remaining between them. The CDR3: CASSLTGFNEQFF. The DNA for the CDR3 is TGTGCCAGCAGCCTAACGGGGTTCAATGAGCAGTTCTTC.

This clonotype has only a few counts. Here the CDR3 reads CASNSRGPDTQYF. For the CDR3, the DNA is TGTGCCAGCAATTCGAGGGGGCCAGATACGCAGTATTTT. The V and J genes are TRBV28 and TRBJ2-3; 7 bases are shared with TRBD1. Germline-derived CDR1 and CDR2 are MDHEN and SYDVKM. Trimming cost V 7 bases and J 4 bases; bases outside gene matches: 5. This CDR3 comprises 13 residues.

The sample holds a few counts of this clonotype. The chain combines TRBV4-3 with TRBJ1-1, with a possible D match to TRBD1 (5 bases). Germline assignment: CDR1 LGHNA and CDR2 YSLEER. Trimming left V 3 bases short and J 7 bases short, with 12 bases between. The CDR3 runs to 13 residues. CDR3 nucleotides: TGCGCCAGCAGCCAGTCGAAGGGGAATGAAGCTTTCTTT. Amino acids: CASSQSKGNEAFF.

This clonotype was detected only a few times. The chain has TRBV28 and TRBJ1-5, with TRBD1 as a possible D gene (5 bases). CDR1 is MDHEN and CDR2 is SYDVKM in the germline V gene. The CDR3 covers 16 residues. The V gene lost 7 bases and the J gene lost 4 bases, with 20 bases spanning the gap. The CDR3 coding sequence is TGTGCCAGCATTCAGGCGAGGGGACGTTGGAATCAGCCCCAGCATTTT. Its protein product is CASIQARGRWNQPQHF.

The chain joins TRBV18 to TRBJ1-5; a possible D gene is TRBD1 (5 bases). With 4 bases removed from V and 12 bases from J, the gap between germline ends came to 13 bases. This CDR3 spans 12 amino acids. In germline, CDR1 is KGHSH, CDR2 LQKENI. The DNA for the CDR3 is TGTGCCAGCTCACTATCCGACAGACTCCAGCATTTT. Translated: CASSLSDRLQHF.